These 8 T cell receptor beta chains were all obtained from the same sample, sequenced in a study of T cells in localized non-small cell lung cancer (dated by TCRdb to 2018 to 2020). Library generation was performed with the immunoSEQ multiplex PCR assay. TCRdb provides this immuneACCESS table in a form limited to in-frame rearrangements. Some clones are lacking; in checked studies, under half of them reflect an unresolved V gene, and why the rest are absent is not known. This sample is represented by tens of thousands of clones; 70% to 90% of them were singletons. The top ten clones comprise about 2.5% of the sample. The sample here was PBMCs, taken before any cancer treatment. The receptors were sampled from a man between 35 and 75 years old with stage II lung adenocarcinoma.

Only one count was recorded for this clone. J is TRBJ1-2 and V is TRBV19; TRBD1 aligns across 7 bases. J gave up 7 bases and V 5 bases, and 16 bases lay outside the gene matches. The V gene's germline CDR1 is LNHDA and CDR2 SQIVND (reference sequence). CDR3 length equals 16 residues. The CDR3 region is CASSPTLNRGASGYTF. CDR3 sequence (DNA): TGTGCCAGTAGTCCCACCCTCAACAGGGGAGCGTCTGGCTACACCTTC. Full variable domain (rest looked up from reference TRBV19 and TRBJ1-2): DGGITQSPKYLFRKEGQNVTLSCEQNLNHDAMYWYRQDPGQGLRLIYYSQIVNDFQKGDIAEGYSVSREKKESFPLTVTSAQKNPTAFYLCASSPTLNRGASGYTFGSGTRLTVV.

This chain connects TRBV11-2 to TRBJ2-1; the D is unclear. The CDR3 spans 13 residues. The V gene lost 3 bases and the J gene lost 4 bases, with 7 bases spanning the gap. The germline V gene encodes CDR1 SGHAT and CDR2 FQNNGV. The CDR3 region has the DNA TGTGCCAGCAGCTTGGAATTATACAATGAGCAGTTCTTC. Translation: CASSLELYNEQFF.

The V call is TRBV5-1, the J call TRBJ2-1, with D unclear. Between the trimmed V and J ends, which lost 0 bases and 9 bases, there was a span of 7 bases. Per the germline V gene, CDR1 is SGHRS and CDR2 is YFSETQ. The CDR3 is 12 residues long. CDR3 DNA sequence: TGCGCCAGCAGCTTGGGGTCCAGTGAGCAGTTCTTC. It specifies CASSLGSSEQFF.

The CDR3 protein is CASSFLSSGEQFF. As DNA, the CDR3 is TGTGCCAGCAGCTTCCTTAGTTCGGGCGAGCAGTTCTTC. The rearrangement joins TRBV11-2 to TRBJ2-1; D ambiguous. The CDR3 is 13 residues long. Trimming removed 3 bases at V and 10 bases at J, with 13 bases between. Germline V gene lookup returns CDR1 SGHAT and CDR2 FQNNGV.

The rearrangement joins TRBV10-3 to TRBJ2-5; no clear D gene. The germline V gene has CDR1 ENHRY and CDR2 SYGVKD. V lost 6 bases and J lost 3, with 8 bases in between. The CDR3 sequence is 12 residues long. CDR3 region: CAIRSTEETQYF. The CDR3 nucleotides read TGTGCCATCAGGAGCACCGAAGAGACCCAGTACTTC.

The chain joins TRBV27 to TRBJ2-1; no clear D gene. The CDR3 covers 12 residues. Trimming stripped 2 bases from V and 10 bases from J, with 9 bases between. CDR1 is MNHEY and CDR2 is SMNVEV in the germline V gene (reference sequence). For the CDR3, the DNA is TGTGCCAGCAGTTTAGGAACTCACGAGCAGTTCTTC. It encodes CASSLGTHEQFF.

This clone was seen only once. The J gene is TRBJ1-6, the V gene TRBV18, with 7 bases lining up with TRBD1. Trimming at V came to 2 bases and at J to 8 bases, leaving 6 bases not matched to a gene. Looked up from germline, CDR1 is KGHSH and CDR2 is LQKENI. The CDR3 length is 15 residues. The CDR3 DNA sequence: TGTGCCAGCTCACCAAGGGGGCAAATCGATTCACCCCTCCACTTT. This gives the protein CASSPRGQIDSPLHF.

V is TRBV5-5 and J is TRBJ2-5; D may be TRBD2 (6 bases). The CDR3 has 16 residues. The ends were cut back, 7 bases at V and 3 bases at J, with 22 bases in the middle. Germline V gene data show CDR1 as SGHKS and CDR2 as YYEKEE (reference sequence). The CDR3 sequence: CASQTGTPRFKETQYF. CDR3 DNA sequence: TGTGCCAGCCAAACCGGGACTCCCCGATTTAAAGAGACCCAGTACTTC.